In this sample, the clone carrying this T cell receptor beta chain turned up once. This sample is drawn from a study of patients and donors after allogeneic stem cell transplantation. The CDR3 extends over 19 amino acids. After removal of 4 bases from V and 4 bases from J, the junction contained 15 bases not matched to a gene. In germline, CDR1 is SGHNT, CDR2 YENEEA. TCRdb called the RT-PCR reads again in MiXCR, with one record for every CDR3 protein. The data show some 90,000 distinct CDR3 sequences, approximately 49% seen once. Material: blood, either unsorted or a sorted T cell fraction (not recorded which). This sequence joins TRBV11-3 and TRBJ2-2; 10 bases line up with TRBD2. The source of this sequence is a human donor who was either an allogeneic HSCT recipient or a stem cell or donor lymphocyte infusion donor (not recorded which). It is not recorded whose cells these are; they may come from a transplant donor. CDR3 amino acids: CASSSRIPSSGSLTGELFF. Written as DNA, the CDR3 is TGTGCCAGCAGCTCCCGGATTCCCTCTAGCGGGAGCCTCACCGGGGAGCTGTTTTTT.